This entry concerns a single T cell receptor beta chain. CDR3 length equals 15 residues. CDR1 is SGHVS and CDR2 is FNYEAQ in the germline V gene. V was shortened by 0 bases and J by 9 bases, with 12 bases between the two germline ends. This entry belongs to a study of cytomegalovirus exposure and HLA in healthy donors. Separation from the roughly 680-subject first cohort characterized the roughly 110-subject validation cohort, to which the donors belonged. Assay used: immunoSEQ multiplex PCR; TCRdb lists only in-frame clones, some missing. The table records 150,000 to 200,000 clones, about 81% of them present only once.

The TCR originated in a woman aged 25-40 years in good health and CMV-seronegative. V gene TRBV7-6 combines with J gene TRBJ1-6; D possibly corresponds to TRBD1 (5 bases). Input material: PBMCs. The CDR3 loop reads CASSLALGGASPLHF. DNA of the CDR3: TGTGCCAGCAGCTTAGCGCTCGGGGGTGCTTCACCCCTCCACTTT.